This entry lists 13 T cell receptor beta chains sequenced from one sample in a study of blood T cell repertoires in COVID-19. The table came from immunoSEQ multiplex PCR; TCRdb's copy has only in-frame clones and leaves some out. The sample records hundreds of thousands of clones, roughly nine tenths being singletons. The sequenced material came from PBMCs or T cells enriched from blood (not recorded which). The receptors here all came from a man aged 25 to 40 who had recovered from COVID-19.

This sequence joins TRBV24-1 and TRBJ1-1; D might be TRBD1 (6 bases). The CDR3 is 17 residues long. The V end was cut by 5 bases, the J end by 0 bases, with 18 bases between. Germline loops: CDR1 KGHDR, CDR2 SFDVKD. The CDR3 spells CATSVSPGRGMNTEAFF. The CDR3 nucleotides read TGTGCCACCAGTGTCTCCCCTGGGAGGGGGATGAACACTGAAGCTTTCTTT.

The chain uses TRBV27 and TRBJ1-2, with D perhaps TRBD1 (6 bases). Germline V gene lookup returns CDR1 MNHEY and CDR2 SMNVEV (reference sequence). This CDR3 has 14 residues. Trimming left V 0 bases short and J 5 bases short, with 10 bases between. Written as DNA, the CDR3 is TGTGCCAGCAGTTTATCCAGGGGCTCGTATGGCTACACCTTC. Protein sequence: CASSLSRGSYGYTF.

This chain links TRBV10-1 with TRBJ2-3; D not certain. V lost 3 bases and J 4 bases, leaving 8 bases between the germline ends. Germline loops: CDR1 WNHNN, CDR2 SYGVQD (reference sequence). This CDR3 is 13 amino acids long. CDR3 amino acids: CASSEASSDTQYF. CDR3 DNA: TGCGCCAGCAGTGAAGCTAGTTCAGATACGCAGTATTTT.

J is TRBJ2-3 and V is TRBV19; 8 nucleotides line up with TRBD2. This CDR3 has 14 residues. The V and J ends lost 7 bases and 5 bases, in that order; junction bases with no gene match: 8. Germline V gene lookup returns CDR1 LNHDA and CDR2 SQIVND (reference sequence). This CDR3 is CASTHTGGEDTQYF. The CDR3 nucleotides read TGTGCCAGTACCCATACGGGAGGGGAAGATACGCAGTATTTT.

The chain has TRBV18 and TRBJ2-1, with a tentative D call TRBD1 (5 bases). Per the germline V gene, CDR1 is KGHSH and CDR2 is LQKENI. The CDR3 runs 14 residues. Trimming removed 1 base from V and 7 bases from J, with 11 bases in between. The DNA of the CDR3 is TGTGCCAGCTCACCACAAAGCAGGGTGAATGAGCAGTTCTTC. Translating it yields CASSPQSRVNEQFF.

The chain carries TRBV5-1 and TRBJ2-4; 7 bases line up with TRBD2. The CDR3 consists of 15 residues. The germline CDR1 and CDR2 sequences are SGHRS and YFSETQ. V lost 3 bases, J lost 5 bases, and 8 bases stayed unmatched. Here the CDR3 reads CASSSGLPSENIQYF. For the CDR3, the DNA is TGCGCCAGCAGCTCGGGACTACCCTCGGAAAACATTCAGTACTTC.

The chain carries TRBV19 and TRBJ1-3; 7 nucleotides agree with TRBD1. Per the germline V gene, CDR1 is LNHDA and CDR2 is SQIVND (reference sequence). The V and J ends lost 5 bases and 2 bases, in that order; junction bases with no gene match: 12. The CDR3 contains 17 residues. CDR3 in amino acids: CASSRDRQLRTGNTIYF. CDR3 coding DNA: TGTGCCAGTAGTCGGGACAGACAACTGCGGACTGGAAACACCATATATTTT.

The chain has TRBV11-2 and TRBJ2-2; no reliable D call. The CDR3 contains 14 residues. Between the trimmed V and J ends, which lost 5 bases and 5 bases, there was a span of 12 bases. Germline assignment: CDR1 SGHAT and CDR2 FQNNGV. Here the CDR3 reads CASSPETRTGELFF. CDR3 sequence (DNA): TGTGCCAGCAGCCCTGAAACTCGAACCGGGGAGCTGTTTTTT.

The CDR3 region is CASSSLAGVGGNEQFF. DNA of the CDR3: TGTGCCAGCAGTTCATTAGCGGGAGTCGGGGGGAATGAGCAGTTCTTC. V usage is TRBV6-5 and J usage is TRBJ2-1; 9 bases are shared with TRBD2. V dropped 4 bases and J dropped 7; count of bases not matched to a gene: 11. Germline V gene data show CDR1 as MNHEY and CDR2 as SVGAGI. The CDR3 is 16 residues long.

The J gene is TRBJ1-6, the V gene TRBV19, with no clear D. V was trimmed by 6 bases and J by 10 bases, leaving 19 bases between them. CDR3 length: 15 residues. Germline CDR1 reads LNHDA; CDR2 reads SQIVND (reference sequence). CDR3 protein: CASSDGDFTGSPLHF. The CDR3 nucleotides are TGTGCCAGTAGCGACGGGGATTTTACCGGGTCACCCCTCCACTTT.

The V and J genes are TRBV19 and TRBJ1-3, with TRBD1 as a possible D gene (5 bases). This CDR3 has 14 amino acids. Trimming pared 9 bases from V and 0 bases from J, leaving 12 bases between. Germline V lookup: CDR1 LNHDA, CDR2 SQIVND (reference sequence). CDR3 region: CASRDRFSGNTIYF. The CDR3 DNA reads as TGTGCCAGCCGTGACAGATTCTCTGGAAACACCATATATTTT.

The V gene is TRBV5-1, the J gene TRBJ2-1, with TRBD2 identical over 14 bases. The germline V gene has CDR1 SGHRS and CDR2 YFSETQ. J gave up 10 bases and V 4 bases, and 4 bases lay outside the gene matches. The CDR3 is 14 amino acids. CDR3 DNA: TGCGCCAGCAGCACGGGACTAGCGGGAGTGGAGCAGTTCTTC. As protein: CASSTGLAGVEQFF.

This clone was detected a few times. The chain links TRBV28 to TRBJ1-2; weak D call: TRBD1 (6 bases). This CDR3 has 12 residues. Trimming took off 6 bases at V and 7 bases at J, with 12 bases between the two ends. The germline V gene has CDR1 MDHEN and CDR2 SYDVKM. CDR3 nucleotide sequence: TGTGCCAGCAGCCTCAACAGGGTTGGCTACACCTTC. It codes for CASSLNRVGYTF.